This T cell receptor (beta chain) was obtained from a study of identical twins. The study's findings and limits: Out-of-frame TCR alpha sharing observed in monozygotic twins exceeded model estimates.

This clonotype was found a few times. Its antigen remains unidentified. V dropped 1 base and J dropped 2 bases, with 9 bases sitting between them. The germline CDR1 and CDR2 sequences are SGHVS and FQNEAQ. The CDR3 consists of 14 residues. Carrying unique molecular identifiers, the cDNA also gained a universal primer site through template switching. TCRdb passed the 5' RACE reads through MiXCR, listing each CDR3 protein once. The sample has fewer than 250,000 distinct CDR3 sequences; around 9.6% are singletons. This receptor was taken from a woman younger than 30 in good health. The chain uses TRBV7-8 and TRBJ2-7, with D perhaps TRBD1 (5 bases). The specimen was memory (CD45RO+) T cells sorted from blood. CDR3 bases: TGTGCCAGCAGCTTAGTTCAGGGAACCTACGAGCAGTACTTC. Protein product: CASSLVQGTYEQYF.